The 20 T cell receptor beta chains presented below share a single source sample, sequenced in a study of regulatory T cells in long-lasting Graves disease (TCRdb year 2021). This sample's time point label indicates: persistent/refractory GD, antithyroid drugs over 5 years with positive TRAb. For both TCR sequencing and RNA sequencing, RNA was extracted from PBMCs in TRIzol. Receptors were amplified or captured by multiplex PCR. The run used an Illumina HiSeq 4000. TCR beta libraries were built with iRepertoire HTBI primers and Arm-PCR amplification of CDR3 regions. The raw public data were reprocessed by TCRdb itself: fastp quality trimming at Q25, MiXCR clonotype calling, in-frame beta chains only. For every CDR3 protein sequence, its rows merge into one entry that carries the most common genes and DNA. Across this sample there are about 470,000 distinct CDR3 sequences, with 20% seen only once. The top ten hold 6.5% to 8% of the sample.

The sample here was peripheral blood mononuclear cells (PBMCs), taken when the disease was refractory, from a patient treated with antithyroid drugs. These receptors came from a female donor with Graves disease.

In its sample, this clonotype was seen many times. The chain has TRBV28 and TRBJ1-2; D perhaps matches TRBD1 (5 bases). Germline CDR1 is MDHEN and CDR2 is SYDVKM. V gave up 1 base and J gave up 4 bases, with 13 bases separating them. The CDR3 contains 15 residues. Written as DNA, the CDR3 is TGTGCCAGCAGTTTATCAGGAGGGGCGGGCTATGGCTACACCTTC. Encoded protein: CASSLSGGAGYGYTF.

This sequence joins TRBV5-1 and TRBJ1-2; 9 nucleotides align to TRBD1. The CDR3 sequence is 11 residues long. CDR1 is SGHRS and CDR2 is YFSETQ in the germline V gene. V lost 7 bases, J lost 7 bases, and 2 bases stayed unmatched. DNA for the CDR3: TGCGCCAGCGGACAGGGGAGTGGCTACACCTTC. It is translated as CASGQGSGYTF.

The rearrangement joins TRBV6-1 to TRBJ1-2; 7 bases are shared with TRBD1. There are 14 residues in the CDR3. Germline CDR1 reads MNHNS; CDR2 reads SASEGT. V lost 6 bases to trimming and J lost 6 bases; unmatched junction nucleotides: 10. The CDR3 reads CASRTLTGTHGYTF. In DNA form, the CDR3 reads TGTGCCAGCAGGACCCTGACAGGGACACATGGCTACACCTTC.

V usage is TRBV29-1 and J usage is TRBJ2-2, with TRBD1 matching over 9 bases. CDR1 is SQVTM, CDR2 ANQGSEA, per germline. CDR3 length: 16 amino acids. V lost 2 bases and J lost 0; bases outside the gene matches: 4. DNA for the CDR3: TGCAGCGTTGAACCACAGGGGGCAACGAACACCGGGGAGCTGTTTTTT. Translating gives CSVEPQGATNTGELFF.

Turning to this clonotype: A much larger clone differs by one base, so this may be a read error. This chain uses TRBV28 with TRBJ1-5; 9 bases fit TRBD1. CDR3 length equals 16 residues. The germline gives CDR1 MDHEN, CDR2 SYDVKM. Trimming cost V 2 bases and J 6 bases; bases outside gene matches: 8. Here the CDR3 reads CASSLMGTGIGQPQHF. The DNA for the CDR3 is TGTGCCAGCAGTTTAATGGGGACAGGGATAGGTCAGCCCCAGCATTTT.

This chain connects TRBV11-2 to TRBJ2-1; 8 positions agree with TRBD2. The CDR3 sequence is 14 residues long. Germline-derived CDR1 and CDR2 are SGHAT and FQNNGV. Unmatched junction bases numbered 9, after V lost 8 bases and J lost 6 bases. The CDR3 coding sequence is TGTGCCAGCTGGGCGGGACTAGTAGGCAATGAGCAGTTCTTC. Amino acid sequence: CASWAGLVGNEQFF.

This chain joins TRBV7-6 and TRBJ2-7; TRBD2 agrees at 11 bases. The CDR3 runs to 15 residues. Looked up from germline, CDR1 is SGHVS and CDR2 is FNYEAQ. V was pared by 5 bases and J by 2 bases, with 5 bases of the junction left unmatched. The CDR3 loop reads CASSLLAGEAYEQYF. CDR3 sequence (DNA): TGTGCCAGCAGCCTACTAGCGGGAGAGGCCTACGAGCAGTACTTC.

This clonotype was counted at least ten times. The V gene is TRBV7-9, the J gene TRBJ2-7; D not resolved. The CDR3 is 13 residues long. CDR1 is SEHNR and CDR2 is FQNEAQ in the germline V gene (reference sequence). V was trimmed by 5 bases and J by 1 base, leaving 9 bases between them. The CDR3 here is CASSTPGSYEQYF. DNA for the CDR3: TGTGCCAGCAGCACCCCCGGGTCCTACGAGCAGTACTTC.

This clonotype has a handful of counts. This CDR3 is CSARDTGIPYEQYF. The DNA for the CDR3 is TGCAGTGCTAGAGACACGGGAATACCCTACGAGCAGTACTTC. This sequence joins TRBV20-1 and TRBJ2-7, with a possible D match to TRBD2 (5 bases). In germline, CDR1 is DFQATT, CDR2 SNEGSKA (reference sequence). CDR3 length equals 14 residues. V lost 0 bases and J 2 bases, leaving 11 bases between the germline ends.

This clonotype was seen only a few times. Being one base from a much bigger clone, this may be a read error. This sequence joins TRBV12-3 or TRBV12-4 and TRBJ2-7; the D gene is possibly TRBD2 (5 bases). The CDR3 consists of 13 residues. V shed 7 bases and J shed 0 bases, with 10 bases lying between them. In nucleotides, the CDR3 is TGTGCCAGCAACAGCGGTAACTCCTACGAGCAGTACTTC. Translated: CASNSGNSYEQYF.

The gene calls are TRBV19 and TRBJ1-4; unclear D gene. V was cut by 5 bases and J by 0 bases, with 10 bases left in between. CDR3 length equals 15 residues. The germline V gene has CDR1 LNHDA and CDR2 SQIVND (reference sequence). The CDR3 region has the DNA TGTGCCAGTAGTCCCAGTGTGGCAACTAATGAAAAACTGTTTTTT. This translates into CASSPSVATNEKLFF.

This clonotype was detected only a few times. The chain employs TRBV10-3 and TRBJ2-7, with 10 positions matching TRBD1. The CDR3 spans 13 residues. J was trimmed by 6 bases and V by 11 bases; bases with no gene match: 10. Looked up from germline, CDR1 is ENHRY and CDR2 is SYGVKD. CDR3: CAAVRTGGSEQYF. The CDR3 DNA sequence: TGTGCCGCGGTTCGGACAGGGGGATCCGAGCAGTACTTC.

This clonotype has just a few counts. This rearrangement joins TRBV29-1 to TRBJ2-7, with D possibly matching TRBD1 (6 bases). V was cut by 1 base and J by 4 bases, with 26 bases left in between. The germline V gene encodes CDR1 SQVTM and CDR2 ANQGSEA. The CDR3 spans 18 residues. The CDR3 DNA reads TGCAGCGTTGAAGGTATCAGGACAGAACGCTCCCAGGCGTACGAGCAGTACTTC. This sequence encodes CSVEGIRTERSQAYEQYF.

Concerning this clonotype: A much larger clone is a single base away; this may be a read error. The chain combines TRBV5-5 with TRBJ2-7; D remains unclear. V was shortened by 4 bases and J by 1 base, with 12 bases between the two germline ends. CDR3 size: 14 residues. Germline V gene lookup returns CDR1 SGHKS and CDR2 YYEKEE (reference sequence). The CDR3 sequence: CASSPRHVSYEQYF. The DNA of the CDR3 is TGTGCCAGCAGCCCGAGACATGTTTCCTACGAGCAGTACTTC.

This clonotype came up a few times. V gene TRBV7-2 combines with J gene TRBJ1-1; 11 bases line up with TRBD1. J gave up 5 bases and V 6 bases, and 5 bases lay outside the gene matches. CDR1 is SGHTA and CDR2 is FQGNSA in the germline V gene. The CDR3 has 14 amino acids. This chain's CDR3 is CASRGGTGGTEAFF. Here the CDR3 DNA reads TGTGCCAGCAGGGGGGGGACAGGGGGGACTGAAGCTTTCTTT.

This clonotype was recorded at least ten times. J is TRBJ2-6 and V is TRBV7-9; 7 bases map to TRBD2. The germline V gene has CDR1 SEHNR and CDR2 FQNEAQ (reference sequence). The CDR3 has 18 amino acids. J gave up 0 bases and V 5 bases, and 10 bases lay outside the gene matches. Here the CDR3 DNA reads TGTGCCAGCAGCGCAAGCGGCGGGAGCCACTCTGGGGCCAACGTCCTGACTTTC. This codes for CASSASGGSHSGANVLTF. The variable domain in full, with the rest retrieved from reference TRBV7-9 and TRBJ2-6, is DTGVSQNPRHKITKRGQNVTFRCDPISEHNRLYWYRQTLGQGPEFLTYFQNEAQLEKSRLLSDRFSAERPKGSFSTLEIQRTEQGDSAMYLCASSASGGSHSGANVLTFGAGSRLTVL.

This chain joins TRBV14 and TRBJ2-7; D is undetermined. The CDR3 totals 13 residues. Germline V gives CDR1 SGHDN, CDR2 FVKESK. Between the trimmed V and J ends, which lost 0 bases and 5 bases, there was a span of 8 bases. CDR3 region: CASSQDRLHEQYF. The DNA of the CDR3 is TGTGCCAGCAGCCAAGATCGTCTCCACGAGCAGTACTTC.

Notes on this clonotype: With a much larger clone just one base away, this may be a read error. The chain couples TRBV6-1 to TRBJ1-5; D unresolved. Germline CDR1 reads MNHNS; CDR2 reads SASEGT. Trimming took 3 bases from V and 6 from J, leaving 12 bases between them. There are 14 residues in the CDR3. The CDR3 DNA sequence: TGTGCCAGCAGTGATTGGACCGTGAGTCAGCCCCAGCATTTT. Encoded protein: CASSDWTVSQPQHF.

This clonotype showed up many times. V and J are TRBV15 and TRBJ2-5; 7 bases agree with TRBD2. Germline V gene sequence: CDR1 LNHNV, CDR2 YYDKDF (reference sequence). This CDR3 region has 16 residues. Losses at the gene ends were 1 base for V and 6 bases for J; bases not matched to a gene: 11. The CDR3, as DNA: TGTGCCACCAGCAGAGTCCTGGGACTACCCGGCCAGACCCAGTACTTC. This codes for CATSRVLGLPGQTQYF.

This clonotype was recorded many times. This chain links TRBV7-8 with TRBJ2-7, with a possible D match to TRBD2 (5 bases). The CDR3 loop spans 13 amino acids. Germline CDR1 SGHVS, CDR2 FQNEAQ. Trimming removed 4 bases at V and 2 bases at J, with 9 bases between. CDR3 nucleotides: TGTGCCAGCAGCTCGGACTTCGCCTACGAGCAGTACTTC. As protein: CASSSDFAYEQYF.